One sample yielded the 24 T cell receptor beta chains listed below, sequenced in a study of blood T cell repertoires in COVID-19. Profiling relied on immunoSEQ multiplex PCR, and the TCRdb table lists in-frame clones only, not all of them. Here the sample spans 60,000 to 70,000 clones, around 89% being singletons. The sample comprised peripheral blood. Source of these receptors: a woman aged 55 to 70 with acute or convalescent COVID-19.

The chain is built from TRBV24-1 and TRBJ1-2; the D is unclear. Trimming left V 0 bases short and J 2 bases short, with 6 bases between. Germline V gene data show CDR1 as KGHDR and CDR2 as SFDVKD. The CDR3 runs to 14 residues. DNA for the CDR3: TGTGCCACCAGTGATTTGACGGGGAACTATGGCTACACCTTC. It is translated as CATSDLTGNYGYTF.

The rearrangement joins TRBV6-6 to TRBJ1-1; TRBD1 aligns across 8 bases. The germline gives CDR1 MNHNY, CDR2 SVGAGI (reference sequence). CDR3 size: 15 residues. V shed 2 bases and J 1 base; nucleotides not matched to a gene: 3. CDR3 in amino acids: CASSYDRGANTEAFF. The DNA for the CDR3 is TGTGCCAGCAGTTACGACAGGGGCGCGAACACTGAAGCTTTCTTT.

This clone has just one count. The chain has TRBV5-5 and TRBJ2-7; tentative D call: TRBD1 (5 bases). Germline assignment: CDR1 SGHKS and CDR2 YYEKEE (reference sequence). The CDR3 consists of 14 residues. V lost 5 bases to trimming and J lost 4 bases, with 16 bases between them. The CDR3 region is CASSPLTAPYEQYV. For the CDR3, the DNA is TGTGCCAGCAGTCCGCTGACAGCCCCGTACGAGCAGTACGTC.

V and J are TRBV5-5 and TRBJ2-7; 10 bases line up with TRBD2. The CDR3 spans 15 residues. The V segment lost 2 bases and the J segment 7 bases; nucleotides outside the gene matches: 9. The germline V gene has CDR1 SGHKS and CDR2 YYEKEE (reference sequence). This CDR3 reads CASSLLLAGVEEQYV. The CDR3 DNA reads TGTGCCAGCAGCTTACTCCTAGCGGGAGTGGAAGAGCAGTACGTC.

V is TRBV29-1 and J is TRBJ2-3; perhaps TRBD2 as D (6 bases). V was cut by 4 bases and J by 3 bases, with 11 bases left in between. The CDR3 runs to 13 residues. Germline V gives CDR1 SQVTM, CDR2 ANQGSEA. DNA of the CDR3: TGCAGCGTTGCCCGGGGGAGGACAGATACGCAGTATTTT. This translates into CSVARGRTDTQYF.

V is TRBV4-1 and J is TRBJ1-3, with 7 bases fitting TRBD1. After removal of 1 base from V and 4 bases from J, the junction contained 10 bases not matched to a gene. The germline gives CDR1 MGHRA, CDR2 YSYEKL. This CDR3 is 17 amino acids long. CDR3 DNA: TGCGCCAGCAGCCAAGGCACGCTTGGGGACAGAGGAAACACCATATATTTT. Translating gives CASSQGTLGDRGNTIYF.

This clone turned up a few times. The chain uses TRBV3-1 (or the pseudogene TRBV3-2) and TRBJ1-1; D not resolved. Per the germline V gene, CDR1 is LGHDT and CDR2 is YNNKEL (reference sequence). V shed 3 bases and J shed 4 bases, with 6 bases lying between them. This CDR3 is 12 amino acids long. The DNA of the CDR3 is TGTGCCAGCAGCCACGGGTTCACTGAAGCTTTCTTT. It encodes CASSHGFTEAFF.

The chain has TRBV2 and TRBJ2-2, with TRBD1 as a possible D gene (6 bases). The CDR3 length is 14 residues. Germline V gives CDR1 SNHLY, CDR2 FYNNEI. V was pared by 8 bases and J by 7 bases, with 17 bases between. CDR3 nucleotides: TGTGCCAGCTACCAGGGGAAGGGCATCGGGGAGCTGTTTTTT. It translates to CASYQGKGIGELFF.

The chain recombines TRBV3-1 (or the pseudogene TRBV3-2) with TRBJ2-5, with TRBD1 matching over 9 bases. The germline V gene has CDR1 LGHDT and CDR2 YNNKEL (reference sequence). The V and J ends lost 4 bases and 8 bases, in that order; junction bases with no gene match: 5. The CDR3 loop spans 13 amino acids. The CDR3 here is CASSLRQGGTQYF. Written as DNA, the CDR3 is TGTGCCAGCAGCCTCCGACAGGGGGGCACCCAGTACTTC.

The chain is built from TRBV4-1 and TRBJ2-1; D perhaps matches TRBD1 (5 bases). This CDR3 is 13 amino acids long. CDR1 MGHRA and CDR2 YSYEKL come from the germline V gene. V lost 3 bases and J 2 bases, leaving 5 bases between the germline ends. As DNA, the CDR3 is TGCGCCAGCAGCCAGGGGCCCTACAATGAGCAGTTCTTC. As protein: CASSQGPYNEQFF.

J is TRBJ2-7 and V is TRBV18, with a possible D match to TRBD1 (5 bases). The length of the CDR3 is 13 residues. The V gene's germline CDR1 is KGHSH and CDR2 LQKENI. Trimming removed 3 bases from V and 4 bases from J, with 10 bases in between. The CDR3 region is CASSPTRVYEQYV. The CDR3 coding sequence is TGTGCCAGCTCACCGACCAGGGTTTACGAGCAGTACGTC.

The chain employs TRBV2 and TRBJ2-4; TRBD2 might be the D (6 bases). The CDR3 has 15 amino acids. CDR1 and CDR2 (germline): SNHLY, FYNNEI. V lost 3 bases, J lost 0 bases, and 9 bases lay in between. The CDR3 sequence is CASSEDGGAKNIQYF. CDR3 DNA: TGTGCCAGCAGTGAGGACGGGGGAGCCAAAAACATTCAGTACTTC.

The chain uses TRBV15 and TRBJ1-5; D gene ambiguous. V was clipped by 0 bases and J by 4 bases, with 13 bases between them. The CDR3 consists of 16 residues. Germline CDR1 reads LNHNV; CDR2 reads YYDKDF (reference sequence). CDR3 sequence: CATSRDGSTGNQPQHF. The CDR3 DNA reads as TGTGCCACCAGCAGAGATGGTTCAACGGGGAATCAGCCCCAGCATTTT.

The CDR3 nucleotides are TGTGCCAGCAGTGGAGAGTGGGATGGCTACACCTTC. This sequence encodes CASSGEWDGYTF. The gene calls are TRBV12-3 or TRBV12-4 and TRBJ1-2; D remains ambiguous. The V end lost 5 bases, the J end lost 6 bases, and 10 bases lay between the germline ends. This CDR3 has 12 residues.

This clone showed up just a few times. CDR3 loop: CASSPAGQGVHQPQHF. DNA of the CDR3: TGTGCCAGCAGCCCTGCGGGACAGGGGGTTCATCAGCCCCAGCATTTT. J is TRBJ1-5 and V is TRBV6-2 or TRBV6-3, with TRBD1 identical over 11 bases. With 6 bases clipped from V and 5 bases from J, the junction kept 9 bases outside the gene matches. The CDR3 length is 16 residues. CDR1 and CDR2 (germline): MNHEY, SVGEGT.

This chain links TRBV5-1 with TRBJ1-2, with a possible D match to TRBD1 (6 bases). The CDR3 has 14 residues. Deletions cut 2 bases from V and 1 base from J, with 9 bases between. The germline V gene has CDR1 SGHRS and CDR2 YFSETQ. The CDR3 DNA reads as TGCGCCAGCAGCTTAACAGGGCATAACTATGGCTACACCTTC. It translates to CASSLTGHNYGYTF.

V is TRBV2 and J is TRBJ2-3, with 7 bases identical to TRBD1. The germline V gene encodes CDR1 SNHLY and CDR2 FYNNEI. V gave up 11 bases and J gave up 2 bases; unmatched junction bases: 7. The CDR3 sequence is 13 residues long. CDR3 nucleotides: TGTGCCGGGACAGAGCATTACACAGATACGCAGTATTTT. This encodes CAGTEHYTDTQYF.

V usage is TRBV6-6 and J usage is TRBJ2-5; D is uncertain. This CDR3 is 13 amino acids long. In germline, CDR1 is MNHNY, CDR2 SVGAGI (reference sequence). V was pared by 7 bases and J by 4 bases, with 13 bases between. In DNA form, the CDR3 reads TGTGCCAGCACCCGAGTTGAGCGAGAGACCCAGTACTTC. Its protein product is CASTRVERETQYF.

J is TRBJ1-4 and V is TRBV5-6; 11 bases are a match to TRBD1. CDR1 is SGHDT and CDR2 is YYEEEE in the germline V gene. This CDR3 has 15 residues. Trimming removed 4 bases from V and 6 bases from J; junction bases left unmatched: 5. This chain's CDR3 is CASSEQGQGDEKLFF. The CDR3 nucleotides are TGTGCCAGCAGCGAACAGGGACAGGGGGATGAAAAACTGTTTTTT.

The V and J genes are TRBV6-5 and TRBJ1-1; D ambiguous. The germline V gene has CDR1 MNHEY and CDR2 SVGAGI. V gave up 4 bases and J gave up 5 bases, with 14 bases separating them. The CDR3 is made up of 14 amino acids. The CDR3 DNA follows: TGTGCCAGCAGTTCATCCTTAGGACTGACTGAAGCTTTCTTT. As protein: CASSSSLGLTEAFF.

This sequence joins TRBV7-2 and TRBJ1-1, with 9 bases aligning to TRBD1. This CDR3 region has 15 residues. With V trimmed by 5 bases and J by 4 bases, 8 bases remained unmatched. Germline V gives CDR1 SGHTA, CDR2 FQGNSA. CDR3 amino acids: CASSAPGQGVTEAFF. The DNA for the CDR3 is TGTGCCAGCAGCGCCCCGGGACAGGGAGTCACTGAAGCTTTCTTT.

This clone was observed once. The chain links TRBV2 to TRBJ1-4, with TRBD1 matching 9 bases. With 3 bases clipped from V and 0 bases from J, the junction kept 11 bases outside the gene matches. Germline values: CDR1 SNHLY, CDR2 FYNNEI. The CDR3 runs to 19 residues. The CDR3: CASSDGDRAGDSTNEKLFF. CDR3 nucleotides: TGTGCCAGCAGTGACGGGGACAGGGCAGGGGATTCAACTAATGAAAAACTGTTTTTT. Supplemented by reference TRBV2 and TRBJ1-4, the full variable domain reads EPEVTQTPSHQVTQMGQEVILRCVPISNHLYFYWYRQILGQKVEFLVSFYNNEISEKSEIFDDQFSVERPDGSNFTLKIRSTKLEDSAMYFCASSDGDRAGDSTNEKLFFGSGTQLSVL.

CDR3 amino acids: CASSQPDRAPDYGYTF. The CDR3 DNA is TGTGCCAGCAGCCAGCCGGACAGGGCCCCTGACTATGGCTACACCTTC. The genes are TRBV7-7 and TRBJ1-2; TRBD1 aligns across 8 bases. Germline loops: CDR1 SSHAT, CDR2 FNYEAQ (reference sequence). CDR3 length: 16 residues. V lost 5 bases to trimming and J lost 3 bases; unmatched junction nucleotides: 11.

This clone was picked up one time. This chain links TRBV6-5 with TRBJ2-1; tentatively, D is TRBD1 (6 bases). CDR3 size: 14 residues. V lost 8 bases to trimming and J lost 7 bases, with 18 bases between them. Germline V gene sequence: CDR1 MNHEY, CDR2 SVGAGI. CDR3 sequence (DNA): TGTGCCAGCGGCAGTGGATGGGGGCGGAATGAGCAGTTCTTC. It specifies CASGSGWGRNEQFF.